The 10 T cell receptor beta chains listed next were all sequenced from one sample in a study of blood T cell repertoires in COVID-19. The data were produced by immunoSEQ multiplex PCR, yet TCRdb's version contains in-frame clones alone and is incomplete. The table records approximately 60,000 clones, approximately 79% of them present only once. Source material: peripheral blood. Source of these receptors: an elderly woman with active or convalescent COVID-19.

CDR3 nucleotides: TGTGCCAGCAGCTCGGCTACGGCAGGGAATTCCGGGGAGCTGTTTTTT. It yields the protein CASSSATAGNSGELFF. The J gene is TRBJ2-2, the V gene TRBV11-2; possibly TRBD1 for D (5 bases). Germline lookup yields CDR1 SGHAT and CDR2 FQNNGV. CDR3 size: 16 residues. V lost 4 bases, J lost 6 bases, and 18 bases lay in between.

This clone came up once. The genes are TRBV7-8 and TRBJ2-7; 10 bases line up with TRBD1. The junction had 6 bases not matched to a gene; V was cut back by 1 base and J by 0 bases. Looked up from germline, CDR1 is SGHVS and CDR2 is FQNEAQ. CDR3 length: 17 amino acids. Here the CDR3 DNA reads TGTGCCAGCAGCTTAGAGAGACAGGGGGCCATCTCCTACGAGCAGTACTTC. Amino acids: CASSLERQGAISYEQYF.

J is TRBJ2-7 and V is TRBV2; D may be TRBD1 (5 bases). V lost 5 bases and J 3 bases, leaving 8 bases between the germline ends. Looked up from germline, CDR1 is SNHLY and CDR2 is FYNNEI. The CDR3 spans 12 residues. The CDR3 DNA reads as TGTGCCAGCAGTATCAGGGACTACGAGCAGTACTTC. This translates into CASSIRDYEQYF.

The chain employs TRBV3-1 (or the pseudogene TRBV3-2) and TRBJ1-4, with 9 bases matching TRBD1. CDR3 length: 14 amino acids. CDR1 is LGHDT and CDR2 is YNNKEL in the germline V gene (reference sequence). The J segment lost 10 bases and the V segment lost 5 bases, leaving 8 bases of the junction unmatched. CDR3 amino acids: CASSSGQGFGKLFF. CDR3 DNA: TGTGCCAGCAGCTCGGGACAGGGTTTCGGAAAACTGTTTTTT.

The chain has TRBV6-5 and TRBJ1-2; 7 bases are shared with TRBD1. CDR3 length: 15 residues. The germline V gene encodes CDR1 MNHEY and CDR2 SVGAGI. The junction had 9 bases not matched to a gene; V was cut back by 1 base and J by 7 bases. DNA of the CDR3: TGTGCCAGCAGTTACTACGACAGGGAAGTAGGTGGCTACACCTTC. This gives the protein CASSYYDREVGGYTF.

The J gene is TRBJ1-1, the V gene TRBV4-2, with D perhaps TRBD1 (6 bases). CDR3 length: 15 amino acids. Germline CDR1 is LGHNA and CDR2 is YNFKEQ. Trimming left V 3 bases short and J 4 bases short, with 15 bases between. CDR3 nucleotide sequence: TGTGCCAGCAGCCAGGGGAGGGGGTTAGGCACTGAAGCTTTCTTT. Its translation: CASSQGRGLGTEAFF.

This clone was observed a single time. CDR3 loop: CASSITGGSPNYGYTF. In DNA, the CDR3 is TGTGCCAGCAGCATTACAGGGGGTAGCCCTAACTATGGCTACACCTTC. The rearrangement uses TRBV5-4 and TRBJ1-2; TRBD1 aligns across 8 bases. The junction had 8 bases not matched to a gene; V was cut back by 4 bases and J by 0 bases. CDR3 length: 16 amino acids. Per germline, CDR1 SGHNT and CDR2 YYREEE (reference sequence).

The J gene is TRBJ2-1, the V gene TRBV27; TRBD2 agrees at 9 bases. Germline V lookup: CDR1 MNHEY, CDR2 SMNVEV (reference sequence). J was trimmed by 7 bases and V by 8 bases; bases with no gene match: 12. The CDR3 sequence is 15 residues long. This CDR3 reads CASRRRAGGPNEQFF. The CDR3 DNA follows: TGTGCCAGCCGGCGCCGGGCGGGGGGGCCAAATGAGCAGTTCTTC.

The rearrangement uses TRBV19 and TRBJ2-4, with TRBD1 matching 8 bases. CDR1 and CDR2 from the germline V gene are LNHDA and SQIVND (reference sequence). This CDR3 contains 13 residues. V lost 3 bases, J lost 14 bases, and 9 bases stayed unmatched. This CDR3 is CASSINRGSQEYF. Written as DNA, the CDR3 is TGTGCCAGTAGTATCAACAGGGGGTCCCAGGAGTACTTC.

V gene TRBV19 combines with J gene TRBJ1-6; 7 bases agree with TRBD1. The CDR3 spans 15 residues. Trimming at V came to 5 bases and at J to 10 bases, leaving 11 bases not matched to a gene. Germline V lookup: CDR1 LNHDA, CDR2 SQIVND (reference sequence). CDR3 DNA: TGTGCCAGTAGTGTGACAGGGAAGAGGAACTCACCCCTCCACTTT. Amino acid sequence: CASSVTGKRNSPLHF.